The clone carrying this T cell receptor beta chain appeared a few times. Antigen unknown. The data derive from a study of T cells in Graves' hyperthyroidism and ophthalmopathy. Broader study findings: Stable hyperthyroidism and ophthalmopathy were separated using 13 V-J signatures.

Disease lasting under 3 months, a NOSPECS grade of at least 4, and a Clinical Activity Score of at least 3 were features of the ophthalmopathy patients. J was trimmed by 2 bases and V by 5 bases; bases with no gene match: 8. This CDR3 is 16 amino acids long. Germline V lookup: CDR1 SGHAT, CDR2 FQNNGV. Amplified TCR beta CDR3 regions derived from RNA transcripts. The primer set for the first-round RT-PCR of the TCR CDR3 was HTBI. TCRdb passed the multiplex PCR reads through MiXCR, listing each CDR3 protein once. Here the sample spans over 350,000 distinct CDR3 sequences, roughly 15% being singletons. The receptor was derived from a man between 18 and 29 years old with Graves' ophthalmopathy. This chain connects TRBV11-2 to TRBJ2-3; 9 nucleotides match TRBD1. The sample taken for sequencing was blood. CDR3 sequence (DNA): TGTGCCAGCAGCGCCGCCGGACAGGGGCACACAGATACGCAGTATTTT. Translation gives CASSAAGQGHTDTQYF.